The rows below give T cell receptor beta chains drawn from one sample of a study of blood T cell repertoires in COVID-19. The table came from immunoSEQ multiplex PCR; TCRdb's copy has only in-frame clones and leaves some out. The data hold roughly 280,000 clones, with approximately 89% observed a single time. Sequencing was done on a sample of PBMCs or T cells enriched from blood (not recorded which). These receptor sequences come from a man between 40 and 49 years old who had been exposed to COVID-19. Each CDR3 is given with its conserved first and last residue. Each record gives: D gene, V gene, J gene, clone size, CDR3 DNA, CDR3 protein. A D gene is named only where the DNA matches it firmly. Part of the rows lack a size; the others show once, few, many or a class for expanded clones.

.	TRBV6-5	TRBJ1-2	.	TGTGCCAGCAGTTACTCAAGGGGTAGGCACTATGGCTACACCTTC	CASSYSRGRHYGYTF
.	TRBV10-1	TRBJ1-6	.	TGCGCCAGCAGTGAGGGGCAGAAGAGCTCCTATAATTCACCCCTCCACTTT	CASSEGQKSSYNSPLHF
.	TRBV2	TRBJ1-2	.	TGTGCCAGCAGCGGGGTTAGTAGCTATGGCTACACCTTC	CASSGVSSYGYTF
TRBD1	TRBV5-1	TRBJ2-7	.	TGCGCCAGCAGCTTGACCACAGGGGGCGCAAGTAGTTACGAGCAGTACTTC	CASSLTTGGASSYEQYF
TRBD1	TRBV30	TRBJ1-1	.	TGTGCCTGGACTACAGGGGGTTTTTCTGAAGCTTTCTTT	CAWTTGGFSEAFF
TRBD2	TRBV3-1/TRBV3-2	TRBJ2-1	.	TGTGCCAGCAGCCAAGATTCGTATAGGCTAGCGGAATACAATGAGCAGTTCTTC	CASSQDSYRLAEYNEQFF
TRBD1	TRBV27	TRBJ1-6	.	TGTGCCAGCAGTTTATTCCCGACAGGGGCCAATTCACCCCTCCACTTT	CASSLFPTGANSPLHF
.	TRBV6-5	TRBJ2-1	.	TGTGCCAGCAGAAGGGAGAATCCTATCGATGAGCAGTTCTTC	CASRRENPIDEQFF
.	TRBV3-1/TRBV3-2	TRBJ1-5	.	TGTGCCAGCAGCCAAGACAGGGATCAGCCCCAGCATTTT	CASSQDRDQPQHF
.	TRBV28	TRBJ1-2	.	TGTGCCAGCAGTTTCATCTCCAGGGAGGCCTATGGCTACACCTTC	CASSFISREAYGYTF
TRBD1	TRBV4-1	TRBJ1-1	.	TGCGCCAGCAGCCCGACCGGACAGGTCACTGAAGCTTTCTTT	CASSPTGQVTEAFF
TRBD1	TRBV29-1	TRBJ1-2	few	TGCAGCGTTTTAAGGGACAGGGGTTCCCACGCAAACTCAGCTAACTATGGCTACACCTTC	CSVLRDRGSHANSANYGYTF
.	TRBV19	TRBJ1-1	.	TGTGCCAGTCCATCCAACACTGAAGCTTTCTTT	CASPSNTEAFF
TRBD2	TRBV19	TRBJ2-5	.	TGTGCCAGTAGTACTTCCGGGACTAGCGGGTTAGAGACCCAGTACTTC	CASSTSGTSGLETQYF
TRBD1	TRBV7-9	TRBJ1-5	once	TGTGCCAGCAGCCAGGGGGGAGATCAGCCCCAGCATTTT	CASSQGGDQPQHF
.	TRBV4-1	TRBJ1-5	.	TGCGCCAGCAGCCAAGTGTCGGAGAGCAATCAGCCCCAGCATTTT	CASSQVSESNQPQHF
.	TRBV20-1	TRBJ1-3	.	TGCAGTGCTAGTCAATCCCCCCCGGCTGGAAACACCATATATTTT	CSASQSPPAGNTIYF
.	TRBV28	TRBJ1-1	once	TGTGCCAGCCGCGAGGATAACACTGAAGCTTTCTTT	CASREDNTEAFF
.	TRBV28	TRBJ1-5	.	TGTGCCAGCAGTCTAACAGGGCAGGGCGGCAATCAGCCCCAGCATTTT	CASSLTGQGGNQPQHF
TRBD2	TRBV13	TRBJ2-1	many	TGTGCCAGCAGCGCCGCAACTAGCGGGAGGGTGGAGCAGTTCTTC	CASSAATSGRVEQFF
.	TRBV19	TRBJ1-5	.	TGTGCCAGTAGTATAGTATCAGGGGCTAGCAATCAGCCCCAGCATTTT	CASSIVSGASNQPQHF
.	TRBV28	TRBJ1-1	.	TGTGCCAGCAGTGGAGCAAAGGGGTGGGGGAACACTGAAGCTTTCTTT	CASSGAKGWGNTEAFF
TRBD1	TRBV7-3	TRBJ1-1	.	TGTGCCAGCAGCGCGACAGGGACCACTGAAGCTTTCTTT	CASSATGTTEAFF
TRBD2	TRBV3-1/TRBV3-2	TRBJ2-7	.	TGTGCCAGCAGCCAAAACAGCGGGAGTTTACTGAAGCAGTACTTC	CASSQNSGSLLKQYF
.	TRBV19	TRBJ2-1	.	TGTGCCAGTAGTATTCAGGGCATGTACAATGAGCAGTTCTTC	CASSIQGMYNEQFF
.	TRBV7-6	TRBJ2-1	once	TGTGCCAGCAGCTTAGGTGGCGGACTTTACCCTTACAATGAGCAGTTCTTC	CASSLGGGLYPYNEQFF
.	TRBV9	TRBJ1-1	.	TGTGCCAGCAGCCTAGAGGAGCGGAACGCCCAGTTCTTT	CASSLEERNAQFF
.	TRBV27	TRBJ2-6	.	TGTGCCAGCAGTTCAGGCCGCTACAGCTCTGGGGCCAACGTCCTGACTTTC	CASSSGRYSSGANVLTF
TRBD2	TRBV11-2	TRBJ2-1	.	TGTGCCAGCAGCTCCCGGACTAGCGGGAGACAGAAGTTCTTC	CASSSRTSGRQKFF
.	TRBV10-3	TRBJ1-1	.	TGTGCCATCAGTGAAGCTGAGAAGAACACTGAAGCTTTCTTT	CAISEAEKNTEAFF
.	TRBV5-4	TRBJ2-5	once	TGTGCCAGCAGCTTGGAGCTAGATGAGACCCAGTACTTC	CASSLELDETQYF
.	TRBV27	TRBJ1-4	.	TGTGCCAGCAGTCCACCGGGACAAGGGTATGAAAAACTGTTTTTT	CASSPPGQGYEKLFF
.	TRBV5-1	TRBJ2-3	.	TGCGCCAGCAGCTTGTTCCAGATCACAGATACGCAGTATTTT	CASSLFQITDTQYF
.	TRBV19	TRBJ2-1	.	TGTGCCAGTAGTCCGATGACAGCCTCACCTGAGCAGTTCTTC	CASSPMTASPEQFF
TRBD2	TRBV3-1/TRBV3-2	TRBJ2-7	.	TGTGCCAGCAGCCAAGTAGTCGGGACTACCTCCTACGAGCAGTACTTC	CASSQVVGTTSYEQYF
.	TRBV5-1	TRBJ1-1	.	TGCGCCAGCAGCTTACAGGCCGCTAACACTGAAGCTTTCTTT	CASSLQAANTEAFF
TRBD1	TRBV5-1	TRBJ1-4	once	TGCGCCAGCAGCTTGGGGACAGGGGGCAATCCGACTAATGAAAAACTGTTTTTT	CASSLGTGGNPTNEKLFF
TRBD1	TRBV5-5	TRBJ1-1	.	TGTGCCAGCAGCTTAGGGACAGGGATCACTGAAGCTTTCTTT	CASSLGTGITEAFF
TRBD1	TRBV11-2	TRBJ1-1	.	TGTGCCAGCAGCTTAACCCCGGGACAGGTTTCCACTGAAGCTTTCTTT	CASSLTPGQVSTEAFF
TRBD1	TRBV24-1	TRBJ2-7	.	TGTGCCACCAGTGACCCGATGGGACAGGAAGACGAGCAGTACTTC	CATSDPMGQEDEQYF
.	TRBV5-4	TRBJ1-2	.	TGTGCCAGCAGCTTGGAGGGGGATAATCGAGTCTACACCTTC	CASSLEGDNRVYTF
TRBD1	TRBV4-1	TRBJ2-7	.	TGCGCCAGCAGCCACCCCGCCGGGACAGGGCTATACGAGCAGTACTTC	CASSHPAGTGLYEQYF
.	TRBV4-1	TRBJ2-7	.	TGCGCCAGCAGCCAAGCCTCAGACAAATACGAGCAGTACTTC	CASSQASDKYEQYF
TRBD2	TRBV28	TRBJ2-1	.	TGTGCCAGCAGTTTATCAAGTAGCGGGAGGGCCGAATCCTACAATGAGCAGTTCTTC	CASSLSSSGRAESYNEQFF
.	TRBV19	TRBJ1-2	.	TGTGCCAGTAGTATCCCGCCAGGACAGACTAACTATGGCTACACCTTC	CASSIPPGQTNYGYTF
TRBD2	TRBV5-1	TRBJ2-3	.	TGCGCCAGCAGCTACGGAAAGGGAGGGCCGATTAGCACAGATACGCAGTATTTT	CASSYGKGGPISTDTQYF
.	TRBV6-5	TRBJ1-5	.	TGTGCCAGCAGTAGGACGGGAGCGACTGACCAGCCCCAGCATTTT	CASSRTGATDQPQHF
.	TRBV29-1	TRBJ1-2	.	TGCAGCGGAGGATCGGGAGGGGGCTATGGCTACACCTTC	CSGGSGGGYGYTF
.	TRBV19	TRBJ1-3	.	TGTGCCAGTAGTATCCTTCCCAGTGTGGTTGGTGGAAACACCATATATTTT	CASSILPSVVGGNTIYF
.	TRBV20-1	TRBJ1-1	once	TGCAGTGCTAGTATTAGGAACACTGAAGCTTTCTTT	CSASIRNTEAFF
.	TRBV29-1	TRBJ2-7	.	TGCAGCGCCGGAGACAGCCCCAAATACGAGCAGTACTTC	CSAGDSPKYEQYF
TRBD1	TRBV6-5	TRBJ2-7	.	TGTGCCAGCAGTTCCACAGGGGGGATCTACGAGCAGTACTTC	CASSSTGGIYEQYF
.	TRBV7-9	TRBJ1-1	.	TGTGCCAGCAGCTTAGCGAGGGGAGGGTACACTGAAGCTTTCTTT	CASSLARGGYTEAFF
TRBD1	TRBV9	TRBJ1-1	.	TGTGCCAGCAGCGGGGCTCGCGACAGGGGGTTAAACACTGAAGCTTTCTTT	CASSGARDRGLNTEAFF
TRBD2	TRBV29-1	TRBJ2-7	.	TGCAGCGTGGATAGCCCCACTAGCGGCGACGAGCAGTACTTC	CSVDSPTSGDEQYF
TRBD1	TRBV28	TRBJ1-1	.	TGTGCCAGCTCTCGTGACAGGGTCGGTTCCACTGAAGCTTTCTTT	CASSRDRVGSTEAFF
.	TRBV28	TRBJ1-1	.	TGTGCCAGCAAGGAGGAGGGGCCCATGAACACTGAAGCTTTCTTT	CASKEEGPMNTEAFF
.	TRBV19	TRBJ1-5	.	TGTGCCAGTGGTGTAAAGTCTGGAGCCCAGCATTTT	CASGVKSGAQHF
.	TRBV5-1	TRBJ2-3	.	TGCGCCAGCAGCTTTGGTTTTCGGGAACACACAGATACGCAGTATTTT	CASSFGFREHTDTQYF
TRBD1	TRBV5-6	TRBJ2-7	.	TGTGCCAGCAGCCCCGGGACAGGGCACTACGAGCAGTACTTC	CASSPGTGHYEQYF